This is a list of T cell receptor beta chains from one sample in a study of blood T cells in healthy people across ages. TCRdb passed the 5' RACE reads through MiXCR, listing each CDR3 protein once. The data show roughly 550,000 distinct CDR3 sequences, 24% seen once. This sample was shared with a second study, whose subject was T cells of mothers and their children.

Sequencing was performed on blood. The receptors derive from a boy aged 5-17 years in good health. CDR3s leave out the opening cysteine and the closing phenylalanine or tryptophan.

length	V	J	CDR3
14	TRBV19	TRBJ2-5	ASSSRTSGAQETQY
13	TRBV7-9	TRBJ2-1	ASSPLAGARNEQF
8	TRBV29-1	TRBJ1-1	SAWRTEAF
12	TRBV28	TRBJ1-2	ASRRTGNSYGYT
13	TRBV6-6	TRBJ2-3	AINNRDLSTDTQY
14	TRBV4-3	TRBJ2-1	ASSQEDPASDNEQF
11	TRBV6-5	TRBJ2-3	ASSYDTQDTQY
13	TRBV11-2	TRBJ2-7	ASRQNRDYKLEQY
11	TRBV7-9	TRBJ1-3	ASREGFGNTIY
12	TRBV10-3	TRBJ2-7	AISVDRTTYEQY
14	TRBV5-1	TRBJ1-3	ASSLLAESSGNTIY
15	TRBV6-6	TRBJ2-1	ASKGYSARFSYNEQF
12	TRBV29-1	TRBJ2-6	SVRQGNGANVLT
14	TRBV7-9	TRBJ2-5	ASSLAASTSGETQY
12	TRBV20-1	TRBJ1-2	SAFPPGQIYGYT
11	TRBV5-5	TRBJ2-1	ASSLEPGNEQF
10	TRBV15	TRBJ1-5	ATSRENQPQH
14	TRBV4-3	TRBJ1-3	ASSQDGGFSGNTIY
14	TRBV4-1	TRBJ1-3	ASILPGPKAGNTIY
10	TRBV20-1	TRBJ2-7	STKQGAYEQY
15	TRBV5-6	TRBJ2-1	ASSARRLAGGYNEQF
10	TRBV10-3	TRBJ2-6	AISGGANVLT
14	TRBV20-1	TRBJ2-3	SAREGLAGGSVTQY
10	TRBV28	-	ASASSGFEQY
14	TRBV4-1	TRBJ1-2	ASSQTRQGGNYGYT
14	TRBV27	TRBJ1-5	ASGKGLLPKGQPQH
13	TRBV6-4	TRBJ2-3	ASSDSGGASDTQY
16	TRBV11-1	TRBJ2-1	ASSLSPSEGTAYNEQF
11	TRBV28	TRBJ2-7	ASRRTGLYEQY
15	TRBV28	TRBJ2-5	ASSRIGLAGGRETQY
13	TRBV27	TRBJ1-1	ASADSKTSGTEAF
13	TRBV5-4	TRBJ1-5	ASSSSDSGNQPQH
14	TRBV5-1	TRBJ2-1	ASSSSTGRPYGEQF
13	TRBV4-1	TRBJ2-2	ASSPAQGNTGELF
13	TRBV6-1	TRBJ2-1	ASTVDRGSYNEQF
12	TRBV19	TRBJ2-1	ASSRAGIHNEQF
14	TRBV20-1	TRBJ2-1	SASTPDRGRRNEQF
11	TRBV7-9	TRBJ1-1	ASSQPTRIEAF
11	TRBV19	TRBJ2-3	ASSTGGWDTQY
12	TRBV3-1	TRBJ1-2	ASSQRDRGHGYT
15	TRBV4-1	TRBJ2-5	ASSQDRMQRTQETQY
11	TRBV12-3/TRBV12-4	-	ASGQTGIHEQY
12	TRBV12-3/TRBV12-4	TRBJ2-1	ASLRVSSYNEQL
14	TRBV3-1	TRBJ2-5	ASSPRRTGGQETQY
13	TRBV6-2/TRBV6-3	TRBJ2-1	ASSSAGGLYNEQF
12	TRBV18	TRBJ1-5	ASSDRGGNQPQH
14	TRBV28	TRBJ2-2	ASRSLDTARAGELF
20	TRBV13	TRBJ2-7	ASSSTGLAFPPTGIALYEQY
13	TRBV2	TRBJ2-7	ASEPGQGLSNEQY
9	TRBV7-2	TRBJ2-1	ASSPGARQF
13	TRBV7-9	TRBJ2-1	ASSLGLAGNNEQF
10	TRBV7-2	TRBJ2-5	ASSLERGTQY
13	TRBV28	TRBJ1-2	ASSSSGTKDYGYT
11	TRBV3-1	TRBJ2-7	ASSQGLWEEQY